A selection of T cell receptor beta chains follows, all from one sample in a study of T cell responses to AZD1222 COVID-19 vaccine. Method: immunoSEQ multiplex PCR; TCRdb's copy keeps in-frame clones and lacks some. The repertoire holds over 45,000 clones, with 86% as singletons. Sequencing was performed on peripheral blood, taken on day 0 of AZD1222 vaccination. The receptors come from an adult in good health. Each CDR3 is given with its conserved first and last residue. D genes are given only for firm matches. Where a row states a size, it is once, few, many or the class of an expanded clone; other rows omit it.

D gene | clone size | J gene | V gene | CDR3 protein | CDR3 DNA
- | - | TRBJ1-1 | TRBV10-3 | CAISEQGVGTEAFF | TGTGCCATCAGTGAGCAGGGAGTAGGCACTGAAGCTTTCTTT
TRBD2 | once | TRBJ2-4 | TRBV3-1/TRBV3-2 | CASSQVGGERDIQYF | TGTGCCAGCAGCCAAGTGGGAGGGGAAAGGGACATTCAGTACTTC
TRBD1 | - | TRBJ1-5 | TRBV19 | CASSPSTGAIQPQHF | TGTGCCAGTAGTCCGTCGACAGGGGCGATCCAGCCCCAGCATTTT
- | few | TRBJ1-5 | TRBV19 | CASRTDRRGSNQPQHF | TGTGCCAGTAGAACAGACAGACGGGGTAGCAATCAGCCCCAGCATTTT
TRBD1 | - | TRBJ2-5 | TRBV5-1 | CASRPATGEQETQYF | TGCGCCAGCAGACCCGCGACAGGGGAACAAGAGACCCAGTACTTC
- | - | TRBJ2-1 | TRBV2 | CASSESVGQAYNEQFF | TGTGCCAGCAGTGAAAGTGTTGGACAAGCCTACAATGAGCAGTTCTTC
- | - | TRBJ2-2 | TRBV5-4 | CASSLGRRHLNTGELFF | TGTGCCAGCAGCTTGGGCCGGCGACACTTGAACACCGGGGAGCTGTTTTTT
TRBD2 | medium-sized | TRBJ2-5 | TRBV19 | CASSIGGLAGQETQYF | TGTGCCAGTAGTATAGGGGGGCTAGCGGGGCAAGAGACCCAGTACTTC
- | - | TRBJ1-1 | TRBV18 | CASSPEGGSTEAFF | TGTGCCAGCTCACCAGAGGGCGGATCCACTGAAGCTTTCTTT
- | - | TRBJ1-6 | TRBV28 | CASNRGSYNSPLHF | TGTGCCAGCAATAGGGGCTCCTATAATTCACCCCTCCACTTT
TRBD1 | - | TRBJ2-7 | TRBV24-1 | CANQRDRGYEQYF | TGTGCCAACCAACGGGACAGGGGCTACGAGCAGTACTTC
TRBD2 | - | TRBJ2-1 | TRBV30 | CAWSRRQGLASSYNEQFF | TGTGCCTGGAGTAGGCGGCAGGGACTAGCGAGCTCCTACAATGAGCAGTTCTTC
- | many | TRBJ2-7 | TRBV29-1 | CSAWTSTYEQYF | TGCAGCGCCTGGACTTCTACCTACGAGCAGTACTTC
- | - | TRBJ1-3 | TRBV7-9 | CASSLAGNSGNTIYF | TGTGCCAGCAGCCTCGCAGGGAACTCTGGAAACACCATATATTTT
- | once | TRBJ1-3 | TRBV6-1 | CASSEATGSGNTIYF | TGTGCCAGCAGTGAAGCGACAGGTTCTGGAAACACCATATATTTT
TRBD1 | - | TRBJ2-2 | TRBV28 | CASSPGQGANTGELFF | TGTGCCAGCAGTCCAGGACAGGGGGCGAACACCGGGGAGCTGTTTTTT
TRBD2 | - | TRBJ2-5 | TRBV27 | CASSGTSGTLYQETQYF | TGTGCCAGCAGTGGGACTAGCGGGACCTTGTACCAAGAGACCCAGTACTTC
- | once | TRBJ1-6 | TRBV28 | CASRVLPPYSPLHF | TGTGCCAGCAGGGTACTACCCCCTTATTCACCCCTCCACTTT
- | - | TRBJ2-5 | TRBV5-1 | CASSLQYQETQYF | TGCGCCAGCAGCCTACAGTACCAAGAGACCCAGTACTTC
TRBD1 | - | TRBJ1-2 | TRBV11-3 | CASSPTAGGAGYGYTF | TGTGCCAGCAGCCCTACGGCAGGGGGCGCGGGGTATGGCTACACCTTC
- | - | TRBJ2-7 | TRBV9 | CASSVGGRESHPMEGEQYF | TGTGCCAGCAGCGTAGGGGGTCGGGAAAGCCATCCGATGGAGGGCGAGCAGTACTTC
- | - | TRBJ2-1 | TRBV6-2/TRBV6-3 | CASSFLDEQFF | TGTGCCAGCAGTTTTTTGGATGAGCAGTTCTTC
- | few | TRBJ2-5 | TRBV30 | CAWSGTTQRTETQYF | TGTGCCTGGAGTGGCACTACCCAGAGGACAGAGACCCAGTACTTC
TRBD1 | - | TRBJ1-4 | TRBV27 | CASSLSPGTGEKLFF | TGTGCCAGCAGTTTAAGTCCGGGGACAGGGGAAAAACTGTTTTTT
- | - | TRBJ2-7 | TRBV14 | CASSQGLYEQYF | TGTGCCAGCAGCCAAGGCCTCTACGAGCAGTACTTC
- | - | TRBJ2-2 | TRBV7-2 | CASSPTFGELFF | TGTGCCAGCAGCCCGACCTTTGGGGAGCTGTTTTTT
- | once | TRBJ2-1 | TRBV29-1 | CSVWGNQGDEQFF | TGCAGCGTCTGGGGGAATCAGGGAGATGAGCAGTTCTTC
- | - | TRBJ1-5 | TRBV30 | CAWSGYSNQPQHF | TGTGCCTGGAGTGGCTATAGCAATCAGCCCCAGCATTTT
- | - | TRBJ1-6 | TRBV3-1/TRBV3-2 | CASSQEGVNSPLHF | TGTGCCAGCAGCCAAGAAGGGGTTAATTCACCCCTCCACTTT
TRBD2 | - | TRBJ2-1 | TRBV6-5 | CASSYSSGREPGEQFF | TGTGCCAGCAGTTACTCTAGCGGGAGGGAGCCTGGTGAGCAGTTCTTC
- | - | TRBJ2-2 | TRBV6-1 | CASSESQGTTGELFF | TGTGCCAGCAGTGAGTCACAGGGTACCACCGGGGAGCTGTTTTTT
- | - | TRBJ1-2 | TRBV30 | CAWSPVGYGYTF | TGTGCCTGGAGTCCGGTGGGGTATGGCTACACCTTC
- | once | TRBJ2-3 | TRBV7-6 | CASSPHQPPGDTDTQYF | TGTGCCAGCAGCCCCCACCAGCCACCGGGGGACACAGATACGCAGTATTTT
- | - | TRBJ1-1 | TRBV30 | CAWSKRGSYTEAFF | TGTGCCTGGAGTAAGCGTGGATCTTATACTGAAGCTTTCTTT
TRBD2 | - | TRBJ2-2 | TRBV10-3 | CAISVTSGAGELFF | TGTGCCATCAGTGTAACTAGCGGGGCCGGGGAGCTGTTTTTT
- | - | TRBJ2-7 | TRBV28 | CASTKDGHYEQYF | TGTGCCAGCACCAAGGACGGTCACTACGAGCAGTACTTC
TRBD1 | - | TRBJ2-5 | TRBV20-1 | CSASLRVTGETQYF | TGCAGTGCTAGTCTCCGGGTGACAGGGGAGACCCAGTACTTC
- | - | TRBJ1-4 | TRBV3-1/TRBV3-2 | CASSQTQGFNEKLFF | TGTGCCAGCAGCCAAACTCAGGGATTTAATGAAAAACTGTTTTTT
TRBD1 | - | TRBJ1-4 | TRBV11-2 | CASSLVRGAPNEKLFF | TGTGCCAGCAGCTTAGTCAGGGGGGCCCCTAATGAAAAACTGTTTTTT
- | - | TRBJ2-3 | TRBV28 | CASIALRAGGETDTQYF | TGTGCCAGCATAGCCCTCCGGGCAGGTGGTGAGACAGATACGCAGTATTTT
- | - | TRBJ2-1 | TRBV5-5 | CASSSLRSGGPNEQFF | TGTGCCAGCAGCTCTCTTAGGAGCGGAGGCCCAAATGAGCAGTTCTTC
TRBD2 | few | TRBJ2-1 | TRBV5-6 | CASSLELADYNEQFF | TGTGCCAGCAGCTTGGAACTAGCGGACTACAATGAGCAGTTCTTC
- | - | TRBJ1-1 | TRBV6-5 | CASSYSLQGSRTEAFF | TGTGCCAGCAGTTACTCTCTACAGGGTTCGAGGACTGAAGCTTTCTTT
- | - | TRBJ1-2 | TRBV5-8 | CASKGAYGGASGGYTF | TGTGCCAGCAAAGGGGCGTATGGAGGGGCATCGGGTGGCTACACCTTC
- | few | TRBJ1-2 | TRBV29-1 | CSSEQVLLNYGYTF | TGCAGCTCCGAACAGGTCCTACTTAACTATGGCTACACCTTC
- | - | TRBJ1-2 | TRBV21-1 | CASSHREYGYGYTF | TGTGCCAGCAGCCACAGGGAGTACGGCTATGGCTACACCTTC
- | - | TRBJ2-1 | TRBV19 | CASSLQANNEQFF | TGTGCCAGTAGCTTACAGGCCAACAATGAGCAGTTCTTC
- | few | TRBJ2-7 | TRBV7-9 | CASRPGLSSYEQYF | TGTGCCAGCAGGCCGGGACTCTCCTCCTACGAGCAGTACTTC
TRBD1 | - | TRBJ1-1 | TRBV29-1 | CSVLGLAGGRMNTEAFF | TGCAGCGTCCTAGGGCTTGCAGGGGGGAGAATGAACACTGAAGCTTTCTTT
- | - | TRBJ1-2 | TRBV5-1 | CASSLESGNYGYTF | TGCGCCAGCAGCTTGGAATCAGGGAACTATGGCTACACCTTC
- | once | TRBJ1-3 | TRBV29-1 | CSVVSESSGNTIYF | TGCAGCGTTGTTTCGGAGAGCTCTGGAAACACCATATATTTT
- | - | TRBJ1-2 | TRBV23-1 | CASSRTYRVNFSGYTF | TGCGCCAGCAGTCGGACTTACAGGGTTAATTTTAGCGGCTACACCTTC
- | - | TRBJ2-3 | TRBV30 | CAWRDPGRGTDTQYF | TGTGCCTGGAGGGACCCCGGACGGGGCACAGATACGCAGTATTTT